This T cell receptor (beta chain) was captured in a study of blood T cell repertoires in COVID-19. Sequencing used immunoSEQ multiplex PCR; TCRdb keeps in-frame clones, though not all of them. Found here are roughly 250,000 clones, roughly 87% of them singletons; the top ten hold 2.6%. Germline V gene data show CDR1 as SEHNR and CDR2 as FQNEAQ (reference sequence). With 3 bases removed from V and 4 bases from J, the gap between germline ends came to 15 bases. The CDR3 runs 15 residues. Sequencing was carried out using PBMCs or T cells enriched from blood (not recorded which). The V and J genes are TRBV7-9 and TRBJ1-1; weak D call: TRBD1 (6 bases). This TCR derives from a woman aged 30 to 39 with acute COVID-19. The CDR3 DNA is TGTGCCAGCAGCTTTCACAGGGAGGGTGGCACTGAAGCTTTCTTT. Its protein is CASSFHREGGTEAFF.